This T cell receptor (beta chain) was profiled in a study of shared clonotypes between healthy human individuals. Study-wide background: The plates for each donor numbered three CD4 naive, three CD4 memory, two CD8 naive and one CD8 memory.

Details on this clone: Its specificity is not known.

The table came from immunoSEQ multiplex PCR; TCRdb's copy has only in-frame clones and leaves some out. Of around 2,100,000 clones in the sample, 85% to 95% were seen once. The CDR3 extends over 13 amino acids. Germline V gives CDR1 SGHRS, CDR2 YFSETQ. Trimming pared 2 bases from V and 4 bases from J, leaving 9 bases between. Notes on the study in general: The sharing of roughly 5% of naive CD4 clonotypes was seen across a handful of donors. All-four-donor shared clonotypes had higher generation probabilities than non-shared clonotypes did.

The naive CD8 subset, CD45RO-negative cells positively selected for CCR7, excluded terminally differentiated effector memory CD45RA+ cells. Nashville, Tennessee was home to all donors, each a Caucasian adult. The sequencing sample was made of naive CD8+ T cells sorted from blood. This chain joins TRBV5-1 and TRBJ1-1, with D uncertain. The clonotype was recovered from a man aged 18-30 years in good health. The CDR3 bases are TGCGCCAGCAGCTTTGGGGTTGGCACTGAAGCTTTCTTT. Translating gives CASSFGVGTEAFF.